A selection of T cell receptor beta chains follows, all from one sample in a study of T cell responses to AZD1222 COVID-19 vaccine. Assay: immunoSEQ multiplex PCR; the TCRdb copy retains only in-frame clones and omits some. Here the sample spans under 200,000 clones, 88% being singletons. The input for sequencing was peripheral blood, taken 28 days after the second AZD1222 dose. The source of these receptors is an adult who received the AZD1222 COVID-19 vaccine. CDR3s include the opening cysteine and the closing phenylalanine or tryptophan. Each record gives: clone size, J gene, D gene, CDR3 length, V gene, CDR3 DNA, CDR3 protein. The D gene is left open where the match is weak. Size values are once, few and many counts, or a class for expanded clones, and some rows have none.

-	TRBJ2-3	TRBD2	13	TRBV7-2	TGTGCCAGCAGCTCTACTAGCGGGCTATACCGGTATTTT	CASSSTSGLYRYF
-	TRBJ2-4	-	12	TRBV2	TGTGCCAGCGCTACTTGGGGGGACATTCAGTACTTC	CASATWGDIQYF
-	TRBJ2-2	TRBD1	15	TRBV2	TGTGCCAGTATTCCCGGGACAGGACGGAACGGGGAGCTGTTTTTT	CASIPGTGRNGELFF
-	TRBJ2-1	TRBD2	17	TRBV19	TGTGCCAGTAGTATAGAGTCTAGCGGGCTAGGCTACAATGAGCAGTTCTTC	CASSIESSGLGYNEQFF
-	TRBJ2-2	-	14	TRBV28	TGTGCCAGCAGATACTCCCCGGGCACCGGGGAGCTGTTTTTT	CASRYSPGTGELFF
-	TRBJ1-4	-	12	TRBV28	TGTGCCAGCAGTCCGTCAGAAGAAAAACTGTTTTTT	CASSPSEEKLFF
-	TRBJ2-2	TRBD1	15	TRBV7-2	TGTGCCAGCAGCACCCAGACAGGGAGCACCGGGGAGCTGTTTTTT	CASSTQTGSTGELFF
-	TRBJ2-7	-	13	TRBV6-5	TGTGCCAGCAGTCCACAGAGCTCCTACGAGCAGTACTTC	CASSPQSSYEQYF
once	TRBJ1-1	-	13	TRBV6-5	TGTGCCAGCCGCCCAAGGAGGGACACTGAAGCTTTCTTT	CASRPRRDTEAFF
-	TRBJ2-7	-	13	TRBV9	TGTGCCAGCAGTCGCCTCTGGGGCGACGAGCAGTACTTC	CASSRLWGDEQYF
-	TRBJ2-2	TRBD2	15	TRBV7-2	TGTGCCAGCAGCTTAGGACTAGCGGGAGGGCCCGAGCTGTTTTTT	CASSLGLAGGPELFF
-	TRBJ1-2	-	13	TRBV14	TGTGCCAGCAGCCTTTTGGGGGCGAGTGGCTACACCTTC	CASSLLGASGYTF
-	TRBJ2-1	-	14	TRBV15	TGTGCCACCGGCAGGGTAGCGGTGGACAATGAGCAGTTCTTC	CATGRVAVDNEQFF
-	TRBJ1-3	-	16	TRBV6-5	TGTGCCAGCAGTTACTCAGCCCCAGGGGCTGGAAACACCATATATTTT	CASSYSAPGAGNTIYF
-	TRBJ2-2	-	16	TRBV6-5	TGTGCCAGCAGCTACCGTGGGCAGGGAGGAGCCGGGGAGCTGTTTTTT	CASSYRGQGGAGELFF
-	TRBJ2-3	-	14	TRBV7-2	TGTGCCAGCAGCTTAGTGGGCGGCACAGATACGCAGTATTTT	CASSLVGGTDTQYF
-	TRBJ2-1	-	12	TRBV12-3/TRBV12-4	TGTGCCAGCACCAGGCCCTACAATGAGCAGTTCTTC	CASTRPYNEQFF
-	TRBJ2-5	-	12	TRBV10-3	TGTGCCATCAGTGACAGGGGACAGACCCAGTACTTC	CAISDRGQTQYF
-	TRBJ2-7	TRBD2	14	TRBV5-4	TGTGCCAGCAGCTTAGGCGGGAGCTCCTACGAGCAGTACTTC	CASSLGGSSYEQYF
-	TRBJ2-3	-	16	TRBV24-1	TGTGCCACCAGTGGTGGGAACAGGGTGGGCACAGATACGCAGTATTTT	CATSGGNRVGTDTQYF